The next 5 T cell receptor beta chains were all read from a single sample in a study of a mutant IDH1 vaccine in newly diagnosed glioma (dated by TCRdb to 2020 to 2022). Sample time point, as interpreted from the label and publication: week 23, last vaccination. Each vaccine dose was 300 ug of a 20-mer mutant IDH1 peptide in Montanide, given subcutaneously with topical imiquimod. No antigen has been assigned to these receptors. The library came from the immunoSEQ multiplex PCR assay. Sourced from immuneACCESS, this table was stored by TCRdb with only in-frame sequences that have V and J called. A share of the clones is absent; for the studies checked, an unresolved V gene accounts for under half, and the remainder has no known explanation. The sample profile shows tens of thousands of clones; around 85% of them were found once. The ten largest clones take up 2% to 2.5% of the sample. This specimen consisted of PBMCs, obtained from a glioma patient whose treatment included an IDH1 peptide vaccine. These receptors originate from a man aged 25-45 years with glioma. Some clones in this sample may be carry-over from other donors' samples.

The gene calls are TRBV18 and TRBJ1-5, with D uncertain. The CDR3 consists of 17 residues. Germline V gene data show CDR1 as KGHSH and CDR2 as LQKENI. V lost 4 bases, J lost 0 bases, and 16 bases lay in between. The CDR3 sequence: CASSLSGVRNSNQPQHF. The DNA for the CDR3 is TGTGCCAGCTCACTTTCCGGGGTCCGCAATAGCAATCAGCCCCAGCATTTT.

DNA of the CDR3: TGTGCCAGCAGCTTAGCCCCCGGGGGGGCGCATGGCTACACCTTC. Its protein is CASSLAPGGAHGYTF. V is TRBV7-9 and J is TRBJ1-2, with a possible D match to TRBD1 (6 bases). This CDR3 is built from 15 residues. Per germline, CDR1 SEHNR and CDR2 FQNEAQ (reference sequence). Trimming stripped 0 bases from V and 6 bases from J, with 14 bases between.

The gene calls are TRBV18 and TRBJ2-7, with TRBD1 identical over 9 bases. The CDR3 has 16 residues. In germline, CDR1 is KGHSH, CDR2 LQKENI. V gave up 3 bases and J gave up 3 bases; unmatched junction bases: 9. The CDR3 is CASSPADTGGGYEQYF. CDR3 coding DNA: TGTGCCAGCTCACCTGCCGACACAGGGGGCGGCTACGAGCAGTACTTC.

The rearrangement uses TRBV5-4 and TRBJ2-7; D could derive from TRBD1 or TRBD2 (6 bases each). The CDR3 loop spans 14 amino acids. V was clipped by 2 bases and J by 2 bases, with 11 bases between them. The germline V gene has CDR1 SGHNT and CDR2 YYREEE (reference sequence). The DNA of the CDR3 is TGTGCCAGCAGCTTACAGGGAGGACCCTACGAGCAGTACTTC. This codes for CASSLQGGPYEQYF.

The gene calls are TRBV27 and TRBJ1-4, with TRBD1 identical over 9 bases. The CDR3 loop spans 18 amino acids. Germline CDR1 is MNHEY and CDR2 is SMNVEV (reference sequence). Losses at the gene ends were 7 bases for V and 0 bases for J; bases not matched to a gene: 12. DNA of the CDR3: TGTGCCAGCAAAAGGCGTTGGGGACAGGGACCAACTAATGAAAAACTGTTTTTT. It is translated as CASKRRWGQGPTNEKLFF.